These 14 T cell receptor beta chains originate from one sample sequenced in a study of blood T cell repertoires in COVID-19 (dated by TCRdb to about 2020). Libraries came from the immunoSEQ multiplex PCR assay. TCRdb re-hosts the immuneACCESS table, in-frame sequences only. Its copies lack some clones; in the studies checked, an unresolved V gene accounts for under half of them, and the cause for the rest is not known. The sample table records about 400,000 clones; roughly 90% of these occur just once. The ten largest make up 1% to 1.5% of the sample. Sequencing was carried out using peripheral blood. The receptor source for this set is a man in his forties or fifties with acute or convalescent COVID-19.

The chain links TRBV5-4 to TRBJ1-1; weak D call: TRBD1 (6 bases). Per the germline V gene, CDR1 is SGHNT and CDR2 is YYREEE (reference sequence). The CDR3 has 17 amino acids. The V and J ends lost 4 bases and 4 bases respectively, with 23 bases between them. CDR3 in amino acids: CASSHGNLRGGGTEAFF. Written as DNA, the CDR3 is TGTGCCAGCAGCCACGGGAATCTCCGAGGGGGTGGCACTGAAGCTTTCTTT.

The rearrangement links TRBV19 to TRBJ2-1, with a weak D call TRBD2 (6 bases). V was shortened by 10 bases and J by 0 bases, with 19 bases between the two germline ends. The CDR3 runs 16 residues. CDR1 and CDR2 (germline): LNHDA, SQIVND (reference sequence). Here the CDR3 reads CATSKPGASSYNEQFF. Here the CDR3 DNA reads TGTGCCACTTCCAAACCGGGAGCGAGCTCCTACAATGAGCAGTTCTTC.

The gene calls are TRBV5-1 and TRBJ1-5, with 9 bases that match TRBD1. CDR3 size: 13 residues. V was pared by 4 bases and J by 7 bases, with 3 bases of the junction left unmatched. Germline CDR1 is SGHRS and CDR2 is YFSETQ. CDR3 protein: CASSPGQGQPQHF. Written as DNA, the CDR3 is TGCGCCAGCAGCCCGGGACAGGGACAGCCCCAGCATTTT.

For the CDR3, the DNA is TGTGCCAGCAGCCTGGACAGGGGAAGACGCCAGCCCCAGCATTTT. This gives the protein CASSLDRGRRQPQHF. The rearrangement uses TRBV7-8 and TRBJ1-5, with 9 positions matching TRBD1. Trimming took 5 bases from V and 7 from J; bases not matched to a gene: 9. There are 15 residues in the CDR3. The germline V gene encodes CDR1 SGHVS and CDR2 FQNEAQ.

V usage is TRBV7-3 and J usage is TRBJ2-2; 7 positions agree with TRBD1. This CDR3 region has 14 residues. CDR1 is SGHTA and CDR2 is FQGTGA in the germline V gene. J gave up 7 bases and V 2 bases, and 4 bases lay outside the gene matches. CDR3 sequence reads: CASSLDRDGGELFF. The CDR3, as DNA: TGTGCCAGCAGCTTAGACAGGGACGGCGGGGAGCTGTTTTTT.

The genes are TRBV6-6 and TRBJ1-6, with 9 bases that match TRBD1. The CDR3 has 15 amino acids. J was trimmed by 7 bases and V by 5 bases; bases with no gene match: 6. Germline V gene lookup returns CDR1 MNHNY and CDR2 SVGAGI (reference sequence). The CDR3 region is CASSVQGAENSPLHF. As DNA, the CDR3 is TGTGCCAGCAGTGTACAGGGGGCGGAAAATTCACCCCTCCACTTT.

The chain carries TRBV11-2 and TRBJ2-2, with D tentatively TRBD2 (6 bases). CDR1 and CDR2 from the germline V gene are SGHAT and FQNNGV. Trimming cost V 5 bases and J 4 bases, with 14 bases left between them. There are 15 residues in the CDR3. The CDR3 DNA follows: TGTGCCAGCAGCGTGTCGGGACTGCTCACCGGGGAGCTGTTTTTT. The encoded protein is CASSVSGLLTGELFF.

This rearrangement joins TRBV30 to TRBJ2-1; 7 bases are shared with TRBD2. Germline V gene lookup returns CDR1 GTSNPN and CDR2 SVGIG (reference sequence). The CDR3 consists of 16 residues. V gave up 7 bases and J gave up 3 bases; unmatched junction bases: 15. The CDR3 region has the DNA TGTGCCTTCCCCCCCTTCGGGAGCGGGAACTACAATGAGCAGTTCTTC. Residues: CAFPPFGSGNYNEQFF. Using reference TRBV30 and TRBJ2-1 for the parts outside the CDR3, the full variable domain is SQTIHQWPATLVQPVGSPLSLECTVEGTSNPNLYWYRQAAGRGLQLLFYSVGIGQISSEVPQNLSASRPQDRQFILSSKKLLLSDSGFYLCAFPPFGSGNYNEQFFGPGTRLTVL.

The chain carries TRBV29-1 and TRBJ1-1, with TRBD1 matching over 11 bases. CDR3 length equals 12 residues. V shed 7 bases, J shed 11 bases, and the junction held 9 bases outside the gene matches. CDR1 and CDR2 (germline): SQVTM, ANQGSEA. CDR3 protein: CSGLTDRGPAFF. The CDR3 nucleotides read TGCAGCGGGCTCACGGACAGGGGGCCCGCTTTCTTT.

V and J are TRBV7-9 and TRBJ2-3; 8 nucleotides align to TRBD1. Germline assignment: CDR1 SEHNR and CDR2 FQNEAQ (reference sequence). The CDR3 extends over 15 amino acids. With 5 bases clipped from V and 1 base from J, the junction kept 5 bases outside the gene matches. DNA for the CDR3: TGTGCCAGCAGCCGAGAGACAGGGGGCACAGATACGCAGTATTTT. Translating it yields CASSRETGGTDTQYF.

The chain employs TRBV11-2 and TRBJ2-7; the match to TRBD1 covers 10 bases. Per germline, CDR1 SGHAT and CDR2 FQNNGV. The CDR3 is 14 residues long. Trimming cost V 3 bases and J 4 bases; bases outside gene matches: 3. In nucleotides, the CDR3 is TGTGCCAGCAGCTTGACAGGGGGCCTTTACGAGCAGTACTTC. It yields the protein CASSLTGGLYEQYF.

V gene TRBV13 combines with J gene TRBJ2-3; 8 bases line up with TRBD1. The J segment lost 0 bases and the V segment lost 2 bases, leaving 7 bases of the junction unmatched. Germline CDR1 is PRHDT and CDR2 is FYEKMQ (reference sequence). This CDR3 has 17 amino acids. Written as DNA, the CDR3 is TGTGCCAGCAGCTTACGGGACAGGCGACTTAGCACAGATACGCAGTATTTT. It is translated as CASSLRDRRLSTDTQYF.

This chain joins TRBV10-3 and TRBJ1-6; 9 bases match TRBD1. There are 14 residues in the CDR3. Looked up from germline, CDR1 is ENHRY and CDR2 is SYGVKD. V was pared by 6 bases and J by 11 bases, with 8 bases of the junction left unmatched. CDR3 nucleotides: TGTGCCATCAGCTCGGACAGGGGCATGGCACCCCTCCACTTT. Translating it yields CAISSDRGMAPLHF.

The chain employs TRBV12-2 and TRBJ1-5; the D segment call TRBD1 is taken from the table without a DNA check. TRBV12-2 is tagged as a pseudogene. The CDR3 has 14 amino acids. Here the CDR3 reads CASRYSDSNQPQHF. CDR3 in DNA: TGTGCAAGTCGCTACAGTGATAGCAATCAGCCCCAGCATTTT.